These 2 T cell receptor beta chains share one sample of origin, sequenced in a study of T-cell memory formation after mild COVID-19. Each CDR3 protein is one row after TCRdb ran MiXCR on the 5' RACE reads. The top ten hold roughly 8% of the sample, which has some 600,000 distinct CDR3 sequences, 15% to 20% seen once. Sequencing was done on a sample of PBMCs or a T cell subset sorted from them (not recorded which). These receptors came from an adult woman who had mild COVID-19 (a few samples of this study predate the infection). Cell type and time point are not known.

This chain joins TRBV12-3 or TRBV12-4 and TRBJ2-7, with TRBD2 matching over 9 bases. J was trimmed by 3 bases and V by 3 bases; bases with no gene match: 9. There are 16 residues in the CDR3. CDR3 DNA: TGTGCCAGCAGTTTCCCGGGCGGGAGGGCCGTCTACGAGCAGTACTTC. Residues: CASSFPGGRAVYEQYF.

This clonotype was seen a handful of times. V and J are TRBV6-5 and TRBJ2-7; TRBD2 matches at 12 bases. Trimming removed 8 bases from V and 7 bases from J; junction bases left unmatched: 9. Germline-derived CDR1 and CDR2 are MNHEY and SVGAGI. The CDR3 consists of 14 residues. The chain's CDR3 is CASWRLAGVREQYF. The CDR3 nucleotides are TGTGCCAGCTGGCGACTAGCGGGAGTACGGGAGCAGTACTTC.